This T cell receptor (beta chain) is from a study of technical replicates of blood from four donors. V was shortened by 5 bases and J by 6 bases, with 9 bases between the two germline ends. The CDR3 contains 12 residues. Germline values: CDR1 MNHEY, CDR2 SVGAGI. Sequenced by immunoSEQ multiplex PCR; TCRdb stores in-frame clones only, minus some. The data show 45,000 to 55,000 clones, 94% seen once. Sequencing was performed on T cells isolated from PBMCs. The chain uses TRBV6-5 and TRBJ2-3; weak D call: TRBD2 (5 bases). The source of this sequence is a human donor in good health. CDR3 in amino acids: CASSGSLDTQYF. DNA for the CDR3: TGTGCCAGCAGTGGGAGTTTGGATACGCAGTATTTT.